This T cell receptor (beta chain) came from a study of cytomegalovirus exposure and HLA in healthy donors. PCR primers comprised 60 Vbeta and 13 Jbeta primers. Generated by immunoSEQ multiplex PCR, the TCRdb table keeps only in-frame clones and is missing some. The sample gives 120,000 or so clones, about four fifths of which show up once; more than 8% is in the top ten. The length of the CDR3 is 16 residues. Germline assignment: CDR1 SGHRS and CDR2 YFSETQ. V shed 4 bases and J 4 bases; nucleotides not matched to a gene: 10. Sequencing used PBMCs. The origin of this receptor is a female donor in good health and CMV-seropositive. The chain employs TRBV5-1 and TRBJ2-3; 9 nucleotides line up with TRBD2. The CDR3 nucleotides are TGCGCCAGCAGCCCCACGGGCGGGGGGGCACCAGATACGCAGTATTTT. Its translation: CASSPTGGGAPDTQYF.